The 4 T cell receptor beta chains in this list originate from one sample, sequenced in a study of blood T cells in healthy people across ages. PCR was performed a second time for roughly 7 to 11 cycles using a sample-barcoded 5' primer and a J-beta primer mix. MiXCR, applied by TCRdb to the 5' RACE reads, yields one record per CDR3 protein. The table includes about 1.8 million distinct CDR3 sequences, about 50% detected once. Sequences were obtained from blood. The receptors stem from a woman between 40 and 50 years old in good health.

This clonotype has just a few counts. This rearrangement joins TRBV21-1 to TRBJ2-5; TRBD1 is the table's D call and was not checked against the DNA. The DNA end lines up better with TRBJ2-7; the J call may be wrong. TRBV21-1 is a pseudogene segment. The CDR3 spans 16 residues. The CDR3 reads CASSHTPGQKCYEQYF. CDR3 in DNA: TGTGCCAGCAGCCATACCCCGGGACAGAAGTGCTACGAGCAGTACTTC.

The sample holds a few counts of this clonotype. The CDR3 nucleotides read TGTGCCAGCAGCTTGGCCGTGGCGAACGAGCAGTACTTC. Its protein is CASSLAVANEQYF. The chain carries TRBV5-5 and TRBJ2-7; D is undetermined. The CDR3 has 13 residues. V was trimmed by 0 bases and J by 5 bases, leaving 9 bases between them. The germline CDR1 and CDR2 sequences are SGHKS and YYEKEE (reference sequence).

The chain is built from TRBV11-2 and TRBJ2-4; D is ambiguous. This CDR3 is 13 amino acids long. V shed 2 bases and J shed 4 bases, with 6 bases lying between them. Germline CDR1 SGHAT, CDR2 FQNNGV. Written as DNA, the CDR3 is TGTGCCAGCAGCTTAAACCAGAAAAACATTCAGTACTTC. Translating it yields CASSLNQKNIQYF.

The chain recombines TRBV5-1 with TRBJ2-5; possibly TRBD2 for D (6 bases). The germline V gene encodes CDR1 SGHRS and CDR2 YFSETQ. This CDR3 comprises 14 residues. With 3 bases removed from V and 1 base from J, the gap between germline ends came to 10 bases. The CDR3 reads CASSSGLRQETQYF. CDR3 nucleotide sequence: TGCGCCAGCAGCTCGGGACTGCGCCAAGAGACCCAGTACTTC.